This TCR beta chain was profiled in a study of beta chain features in type 1 diabetes. Whole-study results and caveats: In these data, an HLA type influence on TCRB rearrangement remained unresolved.

Trimming pared 3 bases from V and 2 bases from J, leaving 7 bases between. Germline V lookup: CDR1 LNHDA, CDR2 SQIVND (reference sequence). The CDR3 contains 14 residues. Expressed TCRB transcripts were sequenced, since all the RNA that had been isolated was reverse transcribed. Read counts averaged about 3.57 million for samples of naive, central memory and regulatory T cells. The protocol was immunoSEQ multiplex PCR, while the TCRdb copy is restricted to in-frame clones and leaves out a portion. The sample has about 330,000 clones; about 10% are singletons. Based on CD45RO/CCR7/CD25/CD127/CD95/CD27, CD4+ regulatory, stem cell-like memory, naive and central memory cells were sorted. This clone was seen only a few times. As yet, its antigen is unknown.

The source of this sequence is a woman aged 30 to 39 in good health. This chain joins TRBV19 and TRBJ2-2; D not resolved. The sequenced sample was naive CD4+ T cells from blood. The CDR3 region has the DNA TGTGCCAGTAGTATTCCGCTAAACACCGGGGAGCTGTTTTTT. Amino acids: CASSIPLNTGELFF.